This T cell receptor (beta chain) was recorded in a study of T cell responses to AZD1222 COVID-19 vaccine. Study-wide findings and caveats: Donors were chiefly white British, with a greater number of females, and clonal diversity was perhaps underestimated. Just a handful of AZD1222 recipients were seropositive at baseline.

The table came from immunoSEQ multiplex PCR; TCRdb's copy has only in-frame clones and leaves some out. The sample holds 85,000 to 100,000 clones, 70% to 90% seen once. Per germline, CDR1 MGHRA and CDR2 YSYEKL. Deletions cut 8 bases from V and 10 bases from J, with 15 bases between. The CDR3 covers 13 residues. This clone has only one observation. Its antigen is still unknown. The receptor comes from an adult in good health. The rearrangement uses TRBV4-1 and TRBJ1-6, with a possible D match to TRBD1 (5 bases). Sequences were derived from peripheral blood, sampled on day 0 of AZD1222 vaccination. CDR3 amino acids: CASSTGGRSPLHF. The DNA for the CDR3 is TGCGCCAGCTCTACGGGGGGGAGATCACCCCTCCACTTT.